This paragraph covers one T cell receptor (beta chain) sequence. This clone was detected once. Its antigen remains unidentified. Base qualities are not provided; no much larger clone lies one nucleotide away. The immunoSEQ Assay, a bias-controlled multiplex PCR, was used to amplify TCRbeta CDR3 regions from genomic DNA. The study's own analysis went as follows. Nucleated cell counts per sample were estimated from amplification of reference gene primers within the assay. To quantify the absolute abundance of each unique TCRbeta CDR3 rearrangement, sequence reads were collapsed and filtered. For each sample, productive Simpson clonality was calculated as the square root of Simpson's diversity index across productive rearrangements. This is the immuneACCESS table as TCRdb keeps it, with only in-frame sequences that have V and J called. A part of the clones is gone; compared with another copy, unresolved V genes explain less than half, and the rest is unexplained. That table supplies the V and J calls and clone size; D and trimming were determined from the DNA. The sample table lists over 150,000 clones, around 85% of them with a count of one. Together, the top ten hold roughly 3% of the sample.

Participants in the prospective study were aged about 18 to 95 years, lived in 20 to 30 United States geographic areas, and enrolled through a virtual design. In the prospective study, participants were assigned to cohorts based on the clinical history participants reported in a screening survey and a study questionnaire. Recovered participants in ImmuneRACE Cohort 3 were defined by two consecutive negative NP/OP PCR tests, clearance by a healthcare professional, or resolution of symptoms. In the prospective study, mobile phlebotomists collected whole blood, serum and a nasopharyngeal or oropharyngeal swab from each participant. Over a roughly two-month period, participants in the prospective study had the option of providing additional blood draws and questionnaires. Blood samples from the prospective study were shipped frozen or at room temperature prior to DNA extraction. This entry is derived from a study of blood T cell repertoires in COVID-19 (dated by TCRdb to about 2020). As for the study more broadly: The collaborator samples originated in the United States, Italy and Spain and spanned the acute and convalescent phases of COVID-19. Subjects who had been exposed to COVID-19, were actively infected with it, or had recovered from it provided the deeply sampled blood TCRbeta repertoires that made up the dataset. The material from the prospective study consisted of cDNA or gDNA derived from T cells, B-cell-depleted T cells, or PBMCs. Sample metadata almost always included a de-identified subject ID, COVID-19 status, age in years and sex. Where HLA class I and class II types were available, the types were taken from metadata supplied by the sample provider, not from assay-based typing. Samples were obtained from the ongoing ImmuneRACE study (first 160 participants) and from over a thousand subjects provided by 6 global collaborators. The repertoires were released in a freely available public database meant as a resource for research on the immune response to SARS-CoV-2.

The germline V gene encodes CDR1 SGHTA and CDR2 FQGTGA. From its cysteine to its phenylalanine, the CDR3 spans 13 amino acids. Only the CDR3 DNA is retained, 39 bases long and in frame from the first base. Deletion took 3 bases off V and 4 bases off J, with a span of 9 bases between the germline ends. What the research found in general, with its limitations: The quantity of clinical and demographic metadata differed by source and by participant and was supplied without curation.

Rearrangement joined TRBV7-3 to TRBJ1-1; too little of a D gene remains to name it. The receptor was derived from a woman in her 30s who had recovered from COVID-19. Sequencing was carried out using PBMCs or T cells enriched from blood (not recorded which). Here is the DNA: TGTGCCAGCAGCTTGTGGGAGTCCACTGAAGCTTTCTTT. Translation gives CASSLWESTEAFF.